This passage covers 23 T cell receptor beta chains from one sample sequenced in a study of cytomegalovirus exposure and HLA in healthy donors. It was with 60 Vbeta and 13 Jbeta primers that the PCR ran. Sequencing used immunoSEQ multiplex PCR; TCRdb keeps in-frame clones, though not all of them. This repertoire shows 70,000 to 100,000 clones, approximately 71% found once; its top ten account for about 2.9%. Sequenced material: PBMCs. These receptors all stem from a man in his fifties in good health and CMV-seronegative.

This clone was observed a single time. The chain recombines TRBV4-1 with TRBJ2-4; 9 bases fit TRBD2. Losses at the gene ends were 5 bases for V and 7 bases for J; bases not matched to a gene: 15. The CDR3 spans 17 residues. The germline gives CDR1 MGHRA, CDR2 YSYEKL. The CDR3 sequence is CASSAGGRGTLANIQYF. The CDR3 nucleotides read TGCGCCAGCAGCGCGGGAGGGAGGGGTACGCTAGCGAACATTCAGTACTTC.

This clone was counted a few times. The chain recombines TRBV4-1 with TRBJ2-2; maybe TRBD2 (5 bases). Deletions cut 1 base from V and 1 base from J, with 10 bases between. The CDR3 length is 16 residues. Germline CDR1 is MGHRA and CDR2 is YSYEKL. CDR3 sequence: CASSQGGLLNTGELFF. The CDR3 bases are TGCGCCAGCAGCCAAGGAGGACTTTTGAACACCGGGGAGCTGTTTTTT.

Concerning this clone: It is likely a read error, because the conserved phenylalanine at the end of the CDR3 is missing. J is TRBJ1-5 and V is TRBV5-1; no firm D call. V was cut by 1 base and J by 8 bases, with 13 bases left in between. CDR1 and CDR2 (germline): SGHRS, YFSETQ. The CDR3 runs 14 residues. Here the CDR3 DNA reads TGCGCCAGCAGCTTGATGGGAGGCGGAGAGCCCCAGCATGTT. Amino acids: CASSLMGGGEPQHV.

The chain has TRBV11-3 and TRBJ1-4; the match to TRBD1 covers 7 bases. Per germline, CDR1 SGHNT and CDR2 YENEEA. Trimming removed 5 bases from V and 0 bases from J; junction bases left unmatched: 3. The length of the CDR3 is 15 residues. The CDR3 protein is CASSLGQATNEKLFF. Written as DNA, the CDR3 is TGTGCCAGCAGCCTCGGACAGGCAACTAATGAAAAACTGTTTTTT.

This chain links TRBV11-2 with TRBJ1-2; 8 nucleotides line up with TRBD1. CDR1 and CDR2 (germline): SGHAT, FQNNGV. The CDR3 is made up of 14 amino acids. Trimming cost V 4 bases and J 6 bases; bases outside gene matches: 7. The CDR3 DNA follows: TGTGCCAGCAGCTCCCGGACAGGGTGGGATGGCTACACCTTC. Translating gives CASSSRTGWDGYTF.

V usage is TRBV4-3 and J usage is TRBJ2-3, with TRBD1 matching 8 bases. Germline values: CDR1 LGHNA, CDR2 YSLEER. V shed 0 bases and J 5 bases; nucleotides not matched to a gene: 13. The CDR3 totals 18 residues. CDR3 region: CASSQDTGQGALGDTQYF. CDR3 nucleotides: TGCGCCAGCAGCCAAGATACGGGGCAGGGGGCTTTAGGAGATACGCAGTATTTT.

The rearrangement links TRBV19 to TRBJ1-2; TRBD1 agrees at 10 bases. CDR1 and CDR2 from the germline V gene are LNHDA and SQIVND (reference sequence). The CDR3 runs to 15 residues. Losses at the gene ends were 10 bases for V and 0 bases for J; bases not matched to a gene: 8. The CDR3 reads CATRTGGTANYGYTF. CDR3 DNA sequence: TGTGCCACCAGGACAGGGGGGACAGCTAACTATGGCTACACCTTC.

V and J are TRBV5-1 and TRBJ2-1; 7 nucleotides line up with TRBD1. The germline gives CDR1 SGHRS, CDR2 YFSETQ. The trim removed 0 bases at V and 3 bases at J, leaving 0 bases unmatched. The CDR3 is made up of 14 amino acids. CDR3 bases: TGCGCCAGCAGCTTGGGGGACAGCTACAATGAGCAGTTCTTC. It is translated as CASSLGDSYNEQFF.

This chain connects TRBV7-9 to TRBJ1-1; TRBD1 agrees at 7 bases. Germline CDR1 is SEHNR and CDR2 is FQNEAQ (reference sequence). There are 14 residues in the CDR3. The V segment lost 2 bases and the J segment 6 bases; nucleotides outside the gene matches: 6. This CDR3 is CASSLPGGNAEAFF. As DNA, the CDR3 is TGTGCCAGCAGCTTACCAGGGGGAAACGCTGAAGCTTTCTTT. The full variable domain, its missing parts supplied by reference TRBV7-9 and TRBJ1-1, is DTGVSQNPRHKITKRGQNVTFRCDPISEHNRLYWYRQTLGQGPEFLTYFQNEAQLEKSRLLSDRFSAERPKGSFSTLEIQRTEQGDSAMYLCASSLPGGNAEAFFGQGTRLTVV.

CDR3 sequence (DNA): TGTGCCAGCAGCAACCGACAGGGTGCCACAGATACGCAGTATTTT. Its protein product is CASSNRQGATDTQYF. The rearrangement joins TRBV5-4 to TRBJ2-3, with 7 bases matching TRBD1. The V and J ends lost 4 bases and 2 bases, in that order; junction bases with no gene match: 7. CDR3 size: 15 residues. Germline V gene lookup returns CDR1 SGHNT and CDR2 YYREEE (reference sequence). The full variable domain, with the rest looked up from reference TRBV5-4 and TRBJ2-3, is ETGVTQSPTHLIKTRGQQVTLRCSSQSGHNTVSWYQQALGQGPQFIFQYYREEENGRGNFPPRFSGLQFPNYSSELNVNALELDDSALYLCASSNRQGATDTQYFGPGTRLTVL.

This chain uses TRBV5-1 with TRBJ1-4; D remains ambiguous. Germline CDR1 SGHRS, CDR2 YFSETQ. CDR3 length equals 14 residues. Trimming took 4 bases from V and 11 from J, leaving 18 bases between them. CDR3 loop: CASSRRPGREKLFF. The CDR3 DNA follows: TGCGCCAGCAGCCGACGGCCGGGTCGAGAGAAACTGTTTTTT.

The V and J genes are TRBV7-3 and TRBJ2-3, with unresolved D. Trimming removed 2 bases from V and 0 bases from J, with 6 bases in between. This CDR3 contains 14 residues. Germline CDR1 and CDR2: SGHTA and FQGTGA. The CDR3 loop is CASSLAESTDTQYF. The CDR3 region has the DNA TGTGCCAGCAGCTTAGCGGAAAGCACAGATACGCAGTATTTT. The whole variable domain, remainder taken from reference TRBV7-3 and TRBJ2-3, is GAGVSQTPSNKVTEKGKYVELRCDPISGHTALYWYRQSLGQGPEFLIYFQGTGAADDSGLPNDRFFAVRPEGSVSTLKIQRTERGDSAVYLCASSLAESTDTQYFGPGTRLTVL.

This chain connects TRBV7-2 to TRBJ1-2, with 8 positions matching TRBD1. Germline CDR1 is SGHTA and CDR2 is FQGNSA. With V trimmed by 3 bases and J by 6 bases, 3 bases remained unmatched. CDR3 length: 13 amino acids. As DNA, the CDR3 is TGTGCCAGCAGCTTCCCACAGGGGGATGGCTACACCTTC. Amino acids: CASSFPQGDGYTF.

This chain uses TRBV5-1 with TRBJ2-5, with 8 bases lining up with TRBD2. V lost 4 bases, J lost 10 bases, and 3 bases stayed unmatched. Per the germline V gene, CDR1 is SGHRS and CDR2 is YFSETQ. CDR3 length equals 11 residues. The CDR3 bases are TGCGCCAGCAGCCCCGGGGGGGACCAGTACTTC. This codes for CASSPGGDQYF.

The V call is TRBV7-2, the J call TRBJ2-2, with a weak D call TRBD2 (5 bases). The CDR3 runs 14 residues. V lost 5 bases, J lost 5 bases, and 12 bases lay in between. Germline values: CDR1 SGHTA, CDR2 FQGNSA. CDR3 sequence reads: CASSQRTVTGELFF. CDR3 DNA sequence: TGTGCCAGCAGCCAAAGGACTGTGACCGGGGAGCTGTTTTTT.

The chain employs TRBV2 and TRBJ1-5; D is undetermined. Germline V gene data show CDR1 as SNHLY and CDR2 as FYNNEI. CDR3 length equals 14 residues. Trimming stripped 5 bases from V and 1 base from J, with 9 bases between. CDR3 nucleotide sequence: TGTGCCAGCAGTACACCGGGAAGCAATCAGCCCCAGCATTTT. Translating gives CASSTPGSNQPQHF.

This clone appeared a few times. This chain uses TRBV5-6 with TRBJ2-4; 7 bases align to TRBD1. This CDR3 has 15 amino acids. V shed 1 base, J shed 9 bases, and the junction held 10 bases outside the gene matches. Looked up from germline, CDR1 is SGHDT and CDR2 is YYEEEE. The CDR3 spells CASSLFAGGRGIQYF. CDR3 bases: TGTGCCAGCAGCTTGTTTGCAGGGGGAAGGGGCATTCAGTACTTC.

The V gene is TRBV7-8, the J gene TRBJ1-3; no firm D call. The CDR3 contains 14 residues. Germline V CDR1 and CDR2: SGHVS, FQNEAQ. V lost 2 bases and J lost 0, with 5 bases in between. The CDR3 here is CASSLQISGNTIYF. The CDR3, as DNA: TGTGCCAGCAGCTTACAGATCTCTGGAAACACCATATATTTT.

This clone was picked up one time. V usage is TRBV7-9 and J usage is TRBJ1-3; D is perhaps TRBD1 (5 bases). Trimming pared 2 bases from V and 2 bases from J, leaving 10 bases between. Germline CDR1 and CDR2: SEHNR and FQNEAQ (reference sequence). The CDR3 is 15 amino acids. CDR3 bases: TGTGCCAGCAGCTTATTTCAGGGTACTGGAAACACCATATATTTT. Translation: CASSLFQGTGNTIYF. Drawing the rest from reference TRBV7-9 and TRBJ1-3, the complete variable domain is DTGVSQNPRHKITKRGQNVTFRCDPISEHNRLYWYRQTLGQGPEFLTYFQNEAQLEKSRLLSDRFSAERPKGSFSTLEIQRTEQGDSAMYLCASSLFQGTGNTIYFGEGSWLTVV.

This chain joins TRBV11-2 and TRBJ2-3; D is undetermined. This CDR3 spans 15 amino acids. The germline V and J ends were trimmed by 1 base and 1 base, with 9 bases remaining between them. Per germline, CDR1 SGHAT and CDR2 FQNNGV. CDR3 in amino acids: CASSLVVGRTDTQYF. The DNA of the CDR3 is TGTGCCAGCAGCTTAGTAGTCGGTCGCACAGATACGCAGTATTTT.

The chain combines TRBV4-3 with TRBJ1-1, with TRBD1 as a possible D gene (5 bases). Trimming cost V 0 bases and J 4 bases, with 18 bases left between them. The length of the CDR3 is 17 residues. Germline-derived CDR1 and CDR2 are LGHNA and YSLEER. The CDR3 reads CASSQDYLQDLSTEAFF. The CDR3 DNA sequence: TGCGCCAGCAGCCAAGATTATTTACAGGATTTGAGCACTGAAGCTTTCTTT.

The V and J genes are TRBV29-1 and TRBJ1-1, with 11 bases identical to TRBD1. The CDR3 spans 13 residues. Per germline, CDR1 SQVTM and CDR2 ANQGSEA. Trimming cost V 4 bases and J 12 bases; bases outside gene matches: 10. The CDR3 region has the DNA TGCAGCGTTGGAGGACAGGGGGCGGATAGGTCTTTCTTT. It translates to CSVGGQGADRSFF.

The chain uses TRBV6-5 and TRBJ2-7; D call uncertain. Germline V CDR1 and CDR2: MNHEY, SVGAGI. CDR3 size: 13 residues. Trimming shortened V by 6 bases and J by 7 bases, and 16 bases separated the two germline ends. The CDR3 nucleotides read TGTGCCAGCAGCCCCCCGAGCATGCGAGAGCAGTACTTC. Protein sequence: CASSPPSMREQYF.